This passage covers 6 T cell receptor beta chains from one sample sequenced in a study of memory CD4+ T cells and cytomegalovirus serostatus. Single viable CD3+CD4+CD8-CD45RO+ cells were sorted as the memory CD4+ T cells. Using immunoSEQ multiplex PCR, the repertoire was profiled, and TCRdb retains in-frame clones only, with some absent. The sample includes tens of thousands of clones, less than 85% of them seen just once. The specimen was memory CD4+ T cells from blood. These TCRs come from an adult in good health and CMV-seronegative.

The CDR3 DNA follows: TGTGCCAGCAGCTTGGCCGATGGTGGCGCAGAAAAACTGTTTTTT. Protein sequence: CASSLADGGAEKLFF. V and J are TRBV5-8 and TRBJ1-4; D is uncertain. The CDR3 consists of 15 residues. The germline gives CDR1 SGHTS, CDR2 YDEGEE. The V gene lost 0 bases and the J gene lost 8 bases, with 14 bases spanning the gap.

The gene calls are TRBV18 and TRBJ2-1; D call uncertain. This CDR3 has 13 residues. Germline CDR1 and CDR2: KGHSH and LQKENI. V lost 2 bases to trimming and J lost 6 bases, with 8 bases between them. The CDR3 spells CASSPSRSNEQFF. CDR3 sequence (DNA): TGTGCCAGCTCACCATCTCGATCCAATGAGCAGTTCTTC.

The V and J genes are TRBV4-2 and TRBJ1-6; 9 positions match TRBD1. Germline CDR1 and CDR2: LGHNA and YNFKEQ. V lost 4 bases, J lost 7 bases, and 2 bases stayed unmatched. The CDR3 is 14 amino acids. This CDR3 reads CASSLTGGNSPLHF. In DNA form, the CDR3 reads TGTGCCAGCAGCCTGACAGGGGGAAATTCACCCCTCCACTTT.

The chain joins TRBV6-1 to TRBJ2-7; 8 bases fit TRBD1. V dropped 6 bases and J dropped 2; count of bases not matched to a gene: 9. Germline CDR1 reads MNHNS; CDR2 reads SASEGT. The CDR3 has 15 amino acids. DNA of the CDR3: TGTGCCAGCAGCAGAGGACAGGGTAACACCTACGAGCAGTACTTC. This codes for CASSRGQGNTYEQYF.

V is TRBV29-1 and J is TRBJ1-5, with a weak D call TRBD1 (5 bases). Trimming removed 4 bases at V and 4 bases at J, with 11 bases between. CDR1 SQVTM and CDR2 ANQGSEA come from the germline V gene. This CDR3 has 13 amino acids. The CDR3 spells CSVAQGENQPQHF. CDR3 coding DNA: TGCAGCGTTGCCCAAGGGGAAAATCAGCCCCAGCATTTT.

The rearrangement links TRBV9 to TRBJ1-2, with D unresolved. This CDR3 comprises 16 residues. CDR1 SGDLS and CDR2 YYNGEE come from the germline V gene. The V gene lost 0 bases and the J gene lost 4 bases, with 16 bases spanning the gap. The DNA for the CDR3 is TGTGCCAGCAGCGTAGACCCAGCCAACTACGTCTATGGCTACACCTTC. Its translation is CASSVDPANYVYGYTF.